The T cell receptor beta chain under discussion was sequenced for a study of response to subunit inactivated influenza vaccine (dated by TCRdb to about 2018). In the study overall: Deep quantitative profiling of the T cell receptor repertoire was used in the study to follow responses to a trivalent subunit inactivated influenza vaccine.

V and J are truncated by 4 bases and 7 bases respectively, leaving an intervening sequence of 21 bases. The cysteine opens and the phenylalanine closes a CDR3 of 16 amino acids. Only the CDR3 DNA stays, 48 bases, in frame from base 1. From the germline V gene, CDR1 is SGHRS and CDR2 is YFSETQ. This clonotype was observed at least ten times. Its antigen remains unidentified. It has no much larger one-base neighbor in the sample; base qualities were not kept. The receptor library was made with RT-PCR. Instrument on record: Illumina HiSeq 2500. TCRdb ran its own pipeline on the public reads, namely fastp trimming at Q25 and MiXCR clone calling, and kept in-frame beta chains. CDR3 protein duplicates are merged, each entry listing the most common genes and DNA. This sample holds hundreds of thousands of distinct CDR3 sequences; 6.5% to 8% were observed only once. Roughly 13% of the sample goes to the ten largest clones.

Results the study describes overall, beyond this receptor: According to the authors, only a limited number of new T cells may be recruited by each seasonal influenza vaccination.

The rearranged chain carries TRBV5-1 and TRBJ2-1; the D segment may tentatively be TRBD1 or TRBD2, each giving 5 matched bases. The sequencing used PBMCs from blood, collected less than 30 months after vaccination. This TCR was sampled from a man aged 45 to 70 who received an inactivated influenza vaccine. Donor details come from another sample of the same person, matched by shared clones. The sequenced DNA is TGCGCCAGCAGCGGGGGATTGGCGACAACGGGGAATGAGCAGTTCTTC. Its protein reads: CASSGGLATTGNEQFF.